This note documents a single T cell receptor (beta chain) sequence. Its antigen is not known. The sample comes from a study of spatial heterogeneity in lung cancer. Time point: blood at routine non-recurrence follow-up after resection. Frozen PBMC, nontumor lung or tumor provided whole RNA, which was sequenced unsorted. Overall study results and limits: Relative to follow-up, resection was when ubiquitous expanded tumor TCRs appeared more in blood.

On each TCR cDNA molecule, a unique molecular identifier was present. TCRdb independently ran MiXCR on the 5' RACE reads; one entry per CDR3 protein. Seen here are under 150,000 distinct CDR3 sequences, more than 10% observed once, and the top ten hold roughly 17%. V was trimmed by 4 bases and J by 5 bases, leaving 13 bases between them. The CDR3 sequence is 13 residues long. The germline gives CDR1 SGHRS, CDR2 YFSETQ. The sequence was collected from a male donor with early-stage non-small cell lung cancer. The chain combines TRBV5-1 with TRBJ2-7; maybe TRBD1 (5 bases). The specimen was PBMCs, collected at follow-up. CDR3 region: CASSPLTGHEQYF. In DNA, the CDR3 is TGCGCCAGCAGCCCCCTCACAGGCCACGAGCAGTACTTC.